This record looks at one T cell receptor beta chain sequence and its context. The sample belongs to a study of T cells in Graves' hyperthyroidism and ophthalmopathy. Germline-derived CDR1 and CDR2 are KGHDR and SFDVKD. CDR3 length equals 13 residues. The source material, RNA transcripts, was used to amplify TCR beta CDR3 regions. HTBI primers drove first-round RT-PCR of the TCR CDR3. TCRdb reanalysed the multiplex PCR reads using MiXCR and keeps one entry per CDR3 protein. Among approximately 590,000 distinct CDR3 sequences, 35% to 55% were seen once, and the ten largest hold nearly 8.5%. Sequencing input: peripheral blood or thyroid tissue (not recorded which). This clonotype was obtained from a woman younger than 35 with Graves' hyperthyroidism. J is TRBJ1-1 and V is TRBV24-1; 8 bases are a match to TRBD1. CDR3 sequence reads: CATEDRVNTEAFF. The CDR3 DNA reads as TGTGCAACCGAGGACAGGGTGAACACTGAAGCTTTCTTT.